Below are 14 T cell receptor beta chains sequenced from a single sample in a study of blood T cell repertoires in COVID-19. Sequencing used immunoSEQ multiplex PCR; TCRdb keeps in-frame clones, though not all of them. The table lists tens of thousands of clones, approximately 78% of them singletons, with 15% to 20% in the top ten. The source material was peripheral blood. The source is a woman aged 60-75 years with acute or convalescent COVID-19.

V usage is TRBV4-3 and J usage is TRBJ1-6; tentative D call: TRBD1 (5 bases). V lost 1 base and J lost 4, with 5 bases in between. CDR1 LGHNA and CDR2 YSLEER come from the germline V gene. This CDR3 comprises 14 residues. CDR3 sequence: CASSQGQYNSPLHF. For the CDR3, the DNA is TGCGCCAGCAGCCAAGGACAGTATAATTCACCCCTCCACTTT.

The chain combines TRBV9 with TRBJ1-2, with D unresolved. The CDR3 contains 11 residues. The V end was cut by 0 bases, the J end by 8 bases, with 5 bases between. Germline CDR1 and CDR2: SGDLS and YYNGEE. The CDR3, as DNA: TGTGCCAGCAGCGTAGCAGGAGGCTACACCTTC. Translating gives CASSVAGGYTF.

The chain employs TRBV5-1 and TRBJ1-1, with D unresolved. This CDR3 region has 14 residues. V lost 0 bases and J lost 0, with 6 bases in between. Germline V gene lookup returns CDR1 SGHRS and CDR2 YFSETQ. CDR3 bases: TGCGCCAGCAGCTTGGACAGACTGAACACTGAAGCTTTCTTT. It encodes CASSLDRLNTEAFF.

J is TRBJ1-4 and V is TRBV11-2; TRBD1 might be the D (5 bases). Germline CDR1 is SGHAT and CDR2 is FQNNGV. With 1 base removed from V and 4 bases from J, the gap between germline ends came to 10 bases. The CDR3 extends over 15 amino acids. The CDR3 sequence is CASSLGSTVNEKLFF. DNA for the CDR3: TGTGCCAGCAGCTTAGGTTCGACAGTTAATGAAAAACTGTTTTTT.

The chain combines TRBV7-6 with TRBJ1-1; 9 positions match TRBD1. The V gene end was trimmed by 5 bases and the J gene end by 1 base; junction bases not matched to a gene: 8. Germline CDR1 reads SGHVS; CDR2 reads FNYEAQ. CDR3 size: 16 residues. DNA for the CDR3: TGTGCCAGCAGCCTAACCAACAGGGGGCGGAACACTGAAGCTTTCTTT. This translates into CASSLTNRGRNTEAFF.

This clone was seen many times. This chain links TRBV18 with TRBJ2-5; no clear D. Looked up from germline, CDR1 is KGHSH and CDR2 is LQKENI. Trimming stripped 2 bases from V and 4 bases from J, with 8 bases between. This CDR3 region has 13 residues. The CDR3: CASSPGEGETQYF. The CDR3 coding sequence is TGTGCCAGCTCACCAGGAGAAGGAGAGACCCAGTACTTC.

The CDR3 sequence is CASSPPGGRGQPQHF. The CDR3 DNA sequence: TGTGCCAGCAGCCCCCCGGGCGGGAGGGGACAGCCCCAGCATTTT. V usage is TRBV7-2 and J usage is TRBJ1-5; TRBD1 is a possible D gene (5 bases). Germline loops: CDR1 SGHTA, CDR2 FQGNSA. CDR3 length equals 15 residues. V dropped 5 bases and J dropped 7 bases, with 18 bases sitting between them.

V and J are TRBV5-4 and TRBJ1-3; 9 positions agree with TRBD1. There are 16 residues in the CDR3. Per germline, CDR1 SGHNT and CDR2 YYREEE (reference sequence). The V segment lost 9 bases and the J segment 1 base; nucleotides outside the gene matches: 11. CDR3 protein: CATQRGTGLSGNTIYF. CDR3 in DNA: TGTGCCACCCAGCGTGGGACAGGGTTATCTGGAAACACCATATATTTT.

The chain combines TRBV6-2 or TRBV6-3 with TRBJ2-1; 9 bases are shared with TRBD1. The CDR3 consists of 17 residues. CDR1 is MNHEY, CDR2 SVGEGT, per germline. Trimming at V came to 4 bases and at J to 6 bases, leaving 13 bases not matched to a gene. In DNA, the CDR3 is TGTGCCAGCAGTTCCTCCACCGGGACAGGGACTGTCAATGAGCAGTTCTTC. Its translation: CASSSSTGTGTVNEQFF.

This rearrangement joins TRBV6-1 to TRBJ1-1, with D unresolved. Trimming pared 2 bases from V and 4 bases from J, leaving 8 bases between. The CDR3 runs to 13 residues. CDR1 and CDR2 from the germline V gene are MNHNS and SASEGT. The CDR3 region is CASSEWPSTEAFF. CDR3 sequence (DNA): TGTGCCAGCAGTGAATGGCCTAGCACTGAAGCTTTCTTT.

The genes are TRBV6-4 and TRBJ2-2; 10 bases fit TRBD1. The V gene's germline CDR1 is MRHNA and CDR2 SNTAGT. V shed 5 bases and J 4 bases; nucleotides not matched to a gene: 1. This CDR3 comprises 14 residues. CDR3 sequence (DNA): TGTGCCAGCAGTTGGGACAGGGGCACCGGGGAGCTGTTTTTT. This gives the protein CASSWDRGTGELFF.

This clone came up once. V gene TRBV3-1 (or the pseudogene TRBV3-2) combines with J gene TRBJ1-2; TRBD1 agrees at 9 bases. The ends lost 4 bases at V and 4 bases at J; junction bases unmatched: 7. CDR1 and CDR2 (germline): LGHDT, YNNKEL (reference sequence). This CDR3 comprises 15 residues. CDR3: CASSRTGTGFYGYTF. For the CDR3, the DNA is TGTGCCAGCAGCCGCACCGGGACAGGGTTCTATGGCTACACCTTC.

This chain's CDR3 is CASSVEIYRDTNTGELFF. DNA for the CDR3: TGTGCCAGCAGCGTAGAGATCTACAGGGATACGAACACCGGGGAGCTGTTTTTT. V gene TRBV9 combines with J gene TRBJ2-2; tentatively, D is TRBD1 (6 bases). CDR1 and CDR2 from the germline V gene are SGDLS and YYNGEE. The CDR3 extends over 18 amino acids. The ends were cut back, 0 bases at V and 0 bases at J, with 15 bases in the middle.

The chain combines TRBV7-9 with TRBJ1-1, with no clear D. Between the trimmed V and J ends, which lost 4 bases and 3 bases, there was a span of 6 bases. CDR3 length equals 12 residues. CDR1 is SEHNR, CDR2 FQNEAQ, per germline (reference sequence). CDR3 nucleotide sequence: TGTGCCAGCAGCTCCCAATACACTGAAGCTTTCTTT. It encodes CASSSQYTEAFF.